These T cell receptor beta chains were read from a single sample in a study of CD8 T cells in ankylosing spondylitis. Each CDR3 protein is one row after TCRdb ran MiXCR on the 5' RACE reads. Of approximately 200,000 distinct CDR3 sequences listed, roughly 13% are singletons. Sequencing used blood, either unsorted or a sorted T cell fraction (not recorded which). The source of these receptors is a male donor with ankylosing spondylitis or in good health (not recorded which). Both conserved end residues are part of each CDR3. The D gene is left open where the match is weak. Clone size is given for some rows only: seen once, a few or many times, or a class if the clone is expanded.

TRBV18,.,many,TRBJ1-2,13,CASSPPGNYGYTF,TGTGCCAGCTCACCCCCGGGCAACTATGGCTACACCTTC
TRBV20-1,TRBD2,many,TRBJ2-1,15,CSANGGGAPYNEQFF,TGCAGTGCTAACGGGGGGGGTGCCCCCTACAATGAGCAGTTCTTC
TRBV30,TRBD1,.,TRBJ2-7,19,CAWRIRWIGGQGGSYEQYF,TGTGCCTGGAGGATACGGTGGATCGGGGGACAGGGGGGCTCCTACGAGCAGTACTTC
TRBV11-2,TRBD1,few,TRBJ2-5,16,CASSLAGQGIQETQYF,TGTGCCAGCAGCTTGGCGGGACAGGGGATCCAAGAGACCCAGTACTTC
TRBV20-1,.,few,TRBJ1-3,15,CSARGPKDSGNTIYF,TGCAGTGCTAGAGGTCCCAAGGACTCTGGAAACACCATATATTTT
TRBV7-6,.,.,TRBJ2-5,17,CASSGTHSAGTQETQYF,TGTGCCAGCAGCGGGACCCACTCCGCGGGGACCCAAGAGACCCAGTACTTC
TRBV2,TRBD2,few,TRBJ2-1,15,CASSLGLAGLYEQFF,TGTGCCAGCAGCCTTGGACTAGCGGGACTCTATGAGCAGTTCTTC
TRBV9,TRBD2,few,TRBJ2-1,15,CASSPELAGGSEQFF,TGTGCCAGCAGCCCTGAACTAGCGGGAGGGAGTGAGCAGTTCTTC
TRBV5-1,TRBD1,few,TRBJ2-2,16,CASSFTNRGNTGELFF,TGCGCCAGCAGCTTTACCAACAGGGGTAACACCGGGGAGCTGTTTTTT
TRBV4-1,.,.,TRBJ2-7,15,CASSYAQGPSYEQYF,TGCGCCAGCAGCTACGCCCAGGGCCCCTCCTACGAGCAGTACTTC
TRBV13,.,.,TRBJ1-1,15,CASSLWGAMNTEAFF,TGTGCCAGCAGCTTATGGGGGGCGATGAACACTGAAGCTTTCTTT
TRBV25-1,.,many,TRBJ2-2,14,CASSEYWPTGELFF,TGTGCCAGCAGTGAATATTGGCCCACCGGGGAGCTGTTTTTT
TRBV5-1,.,few,TRBJ2-3,16,CASSWGDPGSADTQYF,TGCGCCAGCAGCTGGGGGGATCCCGGGTCGGCAGATACGCAGTATTTT
TRBV27,.,few,TRBJ1-1,14,CASSSGVWNTEAFF,TGTGCCAGCAGTTCCGGGGTGTGGAACACTGAAGCTTTCTTT
TRBV12-3/TRBV12-4,TRBD1,few,TRBJ1-2,12,CAITLGGGGYTF,TGTGCCATCACGTTAGGGGGCGGTGGCTACACCTTC
TRBV7-9,TRBD1,few,TRBJ2-1,14,CASSLGQGAGEQFF,TGTGCCAGCAGCTTAGGGCAGGGGGCTGGAGAGCAGTTCTTC
TRBV30,.,few,TRBJ2-1,10,CAWRGNEQFF,TGTGCCTGGAGAGGCAATGAGCAGTTCTTC
TRBV5-1,TRBD2,few,TRBJ2-7,17,CASSPGTSGSSAYEQYF,TGCGCCAGCAGCCCCGGGACTAGCGGGAGTTCCGCCTACGAGCAGTACTTC
TRBV9,.,.,TRBJ2-7,12,CASGVGEYEQYF,TGTGCCAGCGGTGTAGGCGAGTACGAGCAGTACTTC
TRBV27,.,many,TRBJ1-5,15,CASSLSGISNQPQHF,TGTGCCAGCAGTTTATCAGGGATTAGCAATCAGCCCCAGCATTTT
TRBV29-1,.,many,TRBJ1-1,11,CSVGANTEAFF,TGTTCCGTAGGGGCGAACACTGAAGCTTTCTTT
TRBV11-2,.,.,TRBJ2-1,16,CASSLDRVIGYNEQFF,TGTGCCAGCAGCTTAGACCGAGTGATAGGGTACAATGAGCAGTTCTTC
TRBV7-9,.,few,TRBJ2-3,17,CASSSLPLGGSTDTQYF,TGTGCCAGCAGCTCACTTCCTTTAGGCGGGAGCACAGATACGCAGTATTTT
TRBV7-9,TRBD2,.,TRBJ2-3,14,CASSVAGRGWTQYF,TGTGCCAGCAGCGTAGCGGGCCGGGGATGGACGCAGTATTTT
TRBV9,.,few,TRBJ2-1,16,CASSPQPPSRPNEQFF,TGTGCCAGCAGCCCGCAACCCCCTAGCAGGCCCAATGAGCAGTTCTTC
TRBV6-5,.,few,TRBJ2-5,15,CASSYSGARQETQYF,TGTGCCAGCAGTTACTCAGGGGCGAGACAAGAGACCCAGTACTTC
TRBV12-3/TRBV12-4,.,many,TRBJ2-7,13,CASSSTGTYEQYF,TGTGCCAGCAGTTCGACCGGGACCTACGAGCAGTACTTC
TRBV12-3/TRBV12-4,.,many,TRBJ1-2,12,CASSLGNYGYTF,TGTGCCAGCAGTCTCGGGAACTATGGCTACACCTTC
TRBV4-2,TRBD2,few,TRBJ2-7,16,CASSQELGRGDYEQYF,TGTGCCAGCAGCCAAGAACTCGGGCGGGGGGATTACGAGCAGTACTTC
TRBV12-3/TRBV12-4,TRBD1,.,TRBJ2-7,14,CASSPPGQAYEQYF,TGTGCCAGCAGCCCCCCGGGACAGGCCTACGAGCAGTACTTC
TRBV7-9,.,.,TRBJ1-2,15,CASSRLTPPSYGYTF,TGTGCCAGCAGCCGCCTGACCCCGCCCTCCTATGGCTACACCTTC
TRBV5-1,TRBD1,.,TRBJ2-3,15,CASSFGTGVADTQYF,TGCGCCAGCAGCTTCGGGACAGGGGTCGCAGATACGCAGTATTTT
TRBV2,TRBD1,.,TRBJ2-7,14,CASITGQGKHEQYF,TGTGCCAGCATTACCGGACAGGGGAAGCACGAGCAGTACTTC
TRBV4-1,TRBD2,few,TRBJ2-1,15,CASSQEDSGNNEQFF,TGCGCCAGCAGCCAAGAAGACAGCGGGAACAATGAGCAGTTCTTC
TRBV15,.,.,TRBJ1-3,13,CATSRESGNTIYF,TGTGCCACCAGCAGAGAATCTGGAAACACCATATATTTT
TRBV10-3,.,.,TRBJ2-2,16,CAITVDSPKNTGELFF,TGTGCCATCACCGTGGACAGCCCCAAGAACACCGGGGAGCTGTTTTTT
TRBV20-1,.,many,TRBJ2-5,11,CSARARGTQYF,TGCAGTGCTAGAGCCCGAGGGACCCAGTACTTC
TRBV6-5,.,few,TRBJ1-1,13,CASNSNLNTEAFF,TGTGCCAGCAATTCGAACTTGAACACTGAAGCTTTCTTT
TRBV3-1,TRBD1,.,TRBJ2-7,16,CASSYFLRDSLYEQYF,TGTGCCAGCAGCTACTTTCTAAGGGACAGCCTATACGAGCAGTACTTC
TRBV5-1,.,many,TRBJ1-1,14,CASSLWDPGTEAFF,TGCGCCAGCAGCTTATGGGACCCGGGCACTGAAGCTTTCTTT
TRBV6-1,.,.,TRBJ2-2,15,CASSRQGGFTGELFF,TGTGCCAGCAGTCGCCAGGGGGGGTTCACCGGGGAGCTGTTTTTT
TRBV4-2,TRBD2,.,TRBJ2-7,15,CASSRTLAGDYEQYF,TGTGCCAGCAGCCGGACCCTAGCGGGAGATTACGAGCAGTACTTC